The source of this T cell receptor (beta chain) is a study of shared clonotypes between healthy human individuals (dated by TCRdb to the early 2020s). Regarding the research as a whole: The cohort comprised two women and a few men aged 18 to 49 years. To estimate repertoire size and how much clonotype sharing occurs between individuals, the study deeply sequenced the blood TCR repertoires of several healthy adults. Different laboratories and diverse techniques were used to prepare libraries and sequence TCR repertoires, to increase sequencing depth and limit assay-specific biases. Leukapheresis yielded between about 0.9 and 9.5 billion PBMCs per donor. For each donor, CD4 naive and CD4 memory were each run on three plates, CD8 naive on two plates, and CD8 memory on one plate. The paper as a whole reports these results and caveats: Across a handful of donors, 5% to 6% of naive CD4, approximately 3.6% of naive CD8, roughly 2.3% of memory CD4, and 0.4% of memory CD8 clonotypes were shared. The genetic and exposure-history diversity represented was limited by the small number of donors. Pairwise subsampling indicated that sequencing depth was expected to affect the degree of clonotype sharing among donors. Compared with non-shared clonotypes, the clonotypes found in all four sorted-subset donors had higher generation probabilities. Incomplete sequencing was indicated by rarefaction of sorted-subset datasets, despite the large sequencing depth. Estimated clonotype richness was generally larger for naive than for memory subsets. Sampling was restricted to blood, and TCR repertoires in tissues likely differ from the TCR repertoires found in blood.

Using the deep immunoSEQ assay, TCR CDR3 regions were amplified from genomic DNA by multiplex PCR. Genomic DNA extracted from each cell subset was distributed evenly over all wells of several immunoSEQ 96-well plates, and each plate served as one replicate. For sorted subsets, roughly 190 ng of genomic DNA, equivalent to around 29,000 T cell genomes, went into each replicate PCR. Purified libraries were measured with a Qubit 3.0 fluorometer, size-checked on a Bioanalyzer 2100, and measured again with the KAPA Library Quantification kit. Every immunoSEQ 96-well plate was sequenced on a separate single-read 150-cycle Illumina NextSeq 550 flow cell. On the authors' methods: Because the immunoSEQ output held only junctional sequences and lacked quality scores, the filtering could not match the filtering applied to full-length reads. Sequences were annotated with PyIR, a Python wrapper for IgBLAST v1.9, and V/J genes and CDR3 were assigned using IMGT germline references. Reads were removed for weak V/J assignments (E-value above 1e-6), missing CDR3, stop codons, out-of-frame junctions, or ambiguous translated residues. V3J clonotypes were defined by identical inferred V gene, J gene, and CDR3 amino acid sequence. Percentage overlap between repertoires was calculated by dividing the number of shared unique clonotypes by the size of the smaller repertoire. RTK rarefaction, the Chao1 estimator, and Recon v2.1 estimates of unobserved clonotypes were used to assess repertoire richness. For all TCRbeta clonotypes obtained by the gDNA method from a few donors, generation probabilities were computed with OLGA. Held by TCRdb, this immuneACCESS table contains in-frame sequences only and omits some clones. Under half of the omission traces to an unresolved V gene where checked; the cause of the rest is unknown. The DNA was the basis for D and trimming; V, J and clone size are from that table. This sample comprises roughly 660,000 clones, less than 95% of them detected only once. Less than 40% of the sample rests with the top ten.

The germline V gene encodes CDR1 SGHVS and CDR2 FQNEAQ. Reading from cysteine to phenylalanine, the CDR3 counts 15 amino acids. Just CDR3 DNA is preserved here, 45 bases in frame from base 1. The germline V end is reduced by 1 base and the J end by 3 bases; junction bases left unmatched: 3. Donors were healthy HIV-negative adults with no recently reported acute infections or vaccinations. Every donor was a Caucasian adult living in Nashville, Tennessee, USA. CD8 memory samples consisted of magnetically selected CD45RO+ cells combined with CCR7-negative CD45RA+ effector memory (TemRA) cells. Blood was collected by leukapheresis, and PBMCs were isolated by Ficoll-Histopaque density gradient centrifugation and then cryopreserved in liquid nitrogen vapor phase. Analytical flow cytometry was used to check the purity and quantity of every magnetically sorted T cell population. Genomic DNA was isolated from every sorted fraction and measured by UV absorbance on a Nanodrop 2000c.

Note on this clone: The clone's antigen remains unknown. No base qualities exist here, and no much larger clone lies one base off it.

The TCR originated in a man aged 18 to 29 in good health. Some clones in this sample may be carry-over from other donors' samples. The sample comprised memory CD8+ T cells from PBMCs. Taken with the paper, the label for cell subset or site translates to: CD45RO+ cells pooled with CCR7-negative TemRA cells. This sequence uses TRBV7-8 and TRBJ2-7; a stretch of 10 junction bases matches TRBD2. The nucleotide sequence reads as follows: TGTGCCAGCAGCTTAGGTTCTAGCGGGAGCTACGAGCAGTACTTC. Its protein reads: CASSLGSSGSYEQYF.